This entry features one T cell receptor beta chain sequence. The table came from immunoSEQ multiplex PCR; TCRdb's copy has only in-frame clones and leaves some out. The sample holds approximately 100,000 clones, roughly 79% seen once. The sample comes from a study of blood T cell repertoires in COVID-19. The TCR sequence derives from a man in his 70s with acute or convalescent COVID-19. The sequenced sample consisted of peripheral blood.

In DNA form, the CDR3 reads TGTGCCAGCAGCCTTAGACAGGGGTACGATGGCTACACCTTC. Protein product: CASSLRQGYDGYTF. The chain employs TRBV14 and TRBJ1-2; TRBD1 matches at 8 bases. CDR1 and CDR2 (germline): SGHDN, FVKESK. This CDR3 has 14 residues. J was trimmed by 6 bases and V by 4 bases; bases with no gene match: 7.